The present entry profiles one T cell receptor (beta chain) with its context. This entry is derived from a study of CD8+ T cells in alopecia areata. Treatment of the sample: oral pan-JAK inhibitor, 5-10 mg twice daily. RNA was extracted and reverse transcribed into cDNA as the sequencing template. Generated by immunoSEQ multiplex PCR, the TCRdb table keeps only in-frame clones and is missing some. The profile shows under 200,000 clones, less than 70% of them singletons. This sequence was found in a human donor with alopecia areata. The source material was CD4+ T cells sorted from blood, sampled at week 24, from a patient treated with tofacitinib.

The CDR3 region is CASEGTATSGEQYF. The CDR3 coding sequence is TGTGCCAGTGAAGGGACAGCAACCTCGGGGGAGCAGTACTTC. The chain joins TRBV10-3 to TRBJ2-7, with 7 bases lining up with TRBD1. CDR1 and CDR2 from the germline V gene are ENHRY and SYGVKD. The V and J ends lost 10 bases and 7 bases, in that order; junction bases with no gene match: 16. This CDR3 has 14 amino acids.